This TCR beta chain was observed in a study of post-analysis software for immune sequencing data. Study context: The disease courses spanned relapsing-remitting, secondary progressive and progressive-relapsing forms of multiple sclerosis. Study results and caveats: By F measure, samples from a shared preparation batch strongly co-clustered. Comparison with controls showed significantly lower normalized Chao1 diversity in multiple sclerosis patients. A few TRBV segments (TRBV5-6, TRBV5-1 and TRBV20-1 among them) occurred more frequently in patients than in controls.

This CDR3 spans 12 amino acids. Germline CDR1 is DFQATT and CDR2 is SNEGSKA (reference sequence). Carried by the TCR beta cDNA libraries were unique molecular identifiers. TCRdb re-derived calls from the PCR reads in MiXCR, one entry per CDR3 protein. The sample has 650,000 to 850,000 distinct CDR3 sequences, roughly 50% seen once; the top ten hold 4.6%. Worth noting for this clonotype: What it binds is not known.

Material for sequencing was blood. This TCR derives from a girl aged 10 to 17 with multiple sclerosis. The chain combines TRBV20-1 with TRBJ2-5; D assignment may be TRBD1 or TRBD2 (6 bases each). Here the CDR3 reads CSPRGGLETQYF. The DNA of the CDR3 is TGCAGCCCAAGAGGGGGGCTGGAGACCCAGTACTTC.